This T cell receptor (beta chain) was found in a study of cytomegalovirus exposure and HLA in healthy donors (dated by TCRdb to about 2017). In the study overall: A later analysis indicated that the roughly 120 validation repertoires were generated on the platform also employed for the roughly 730 repertoires of the first cohort. The study was designed to test whether signatures of past pathogen exposure could be identified by cataloging public T cell receptors. A separate validation cohort of 90 to 150 different subjects was used in addition to the approximately 700-subject first cohort. To predict cytomegalovirus infection status, the study brought together high-throughput TCR immunosequencing, statistical association of individual TCRs with disease status, and machine learning. The paper's findings and limits, for the study overall: A few of the identified cytomegalovirus-associated TCR beta chains were confirmed in vitro to be specific for cytomegalovirus antigens. The authors suggested that the approach could potentially be generalized to other disease states and immunological phenotypes. Across donors, most TCR sequences were observed very rarely, whereas some public TCRs were present in many individuals. The validation cohort had no HLA typing available for a later analysis, so co-occurrence within that cohort was assessed over all 110 or so repertoires. Subsequent analysis determined that TCRs grouped into clusters in the first cohort also showed a tendency toward co-occurrence across the 90 to 150 validation repertoires, and 85% to 95% of cluster scores exceeded 0. A total of about 150 TCR beta chains were listed by the study as associated with cytomegalovirus. The classifier was reported to diagnose cytomegalovirus status with high specificity and sensitivity in both the original cohort and the validation cohort.

The germline V gene (reference sequence) sets CDR1 to SGHNT and CDR2 to YYREEE. Trimmed from V: 1 base; trimmed from J: 3 bases; junction bases lacking a gene match: 3. Taken from cysteine to phenylalanine, the CDR3 has 14 residues. Of the read, only the CDR3 DNA is kept; its 42 bases are in frame from base 1. Libraries were built with the immunoSEQ multiplex PCR assay. As for the original processing: To diagnose cytomegalovirus status from the catalog of TCR beta chain sequences, a statistical classification framework was built. TCRdb holds this immuneACCESS table with in-frame rearrangements only. Some clones are missing; in checked studies, unresolved V genes explain under half, and the rest has no known cause. V and J calls and clone size are as listed in that table; D and trimming were resolved from the DNA. Across this sample there are 150,000 to 200,000 clones, with 75% to 90% seen only once. Of the sample, about a sixth falls within the top ten clones.

Remarks on this clone: The antigen it binds to is not known. No base quality values were provided; no much bigger clone lies one nucleotide off.

The donors were included in the validation cohort of 90 to 150 subjects, a group kept apart from the approximately 690-subject first cohort. This clonotype was obtained from a young man in good health and CMV-seropositive. The sequenced material came from PBMCs. The rearrangement combines TRBV5-4 with TRBJ1-1; 7 middle bases align to TRBD1. The CDR3 here reads CASSLTGEHTEAFF. In nucleotide form, the sequence is TGTGCCAGCAGCTTGACAGGGGAGCACACTGAAGCTTTCTTT.